The subject of this entry is one T cell receptor beta chain. This entry belongs to a study of cytomegalovirus exposure and HLA in healthy donors. PCR employed 60 Vbeta and 13 Jbeta primers. The method was immunoSEQ multiplex PCR; TCRdb's version includes in-frame clones alone and lacks a portion of them. The table has about 160,000 clones, roughly 82% seen once; the top ten hold about 6.8%. This CDR3 has 18 residues. V lost 1 base and J lost 5; bases outside the gene matches: 13. The germline V gene has CDR1 SGHVS and CDR2 FQNEAQ. The rearrangement uses TRBV7-8 and TRBJ1-4; 7 bases are shared with TRBD1. The sample consisted of PBMCs. The TCR comes from a man in his fifties or sixties in good health and CMV-seropositive. Here the CDR3 reads CASSLVRDRVRANEKLFF. The CDR3, as DNA: TGTGCCAGCAGCTTAGTCCGAGACAGGGTCCGGGCCAATGAAAAACTGTTTTTT.